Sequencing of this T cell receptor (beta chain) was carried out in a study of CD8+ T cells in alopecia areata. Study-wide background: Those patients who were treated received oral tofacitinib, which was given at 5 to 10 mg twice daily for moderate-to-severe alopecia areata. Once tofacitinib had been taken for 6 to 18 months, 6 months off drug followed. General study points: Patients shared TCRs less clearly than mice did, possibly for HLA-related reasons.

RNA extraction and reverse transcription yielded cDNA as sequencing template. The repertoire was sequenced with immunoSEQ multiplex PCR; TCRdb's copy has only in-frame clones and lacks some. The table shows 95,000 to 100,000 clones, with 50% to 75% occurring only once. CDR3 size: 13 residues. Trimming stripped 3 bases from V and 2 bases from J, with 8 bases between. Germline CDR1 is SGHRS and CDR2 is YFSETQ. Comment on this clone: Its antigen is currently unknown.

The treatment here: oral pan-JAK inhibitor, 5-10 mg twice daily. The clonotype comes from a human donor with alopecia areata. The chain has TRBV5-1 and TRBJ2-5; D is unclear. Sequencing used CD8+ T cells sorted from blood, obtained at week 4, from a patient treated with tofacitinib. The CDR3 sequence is CASSSPYQETQYF. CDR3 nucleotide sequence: TGCGCCAGCAGCTCGCCATATCAAGAGACCCAGTACTTC.